This T cell receptor (beta chain) was recorded in a study of blood T cell repertoires in COVID-19. The protocol was immunoSEQ multiplex PCR, while the TCRdb copy is restricted to in-frame clones and leaves out a portion. The sample includes 97,000 or so clones, approximately 80% of them seen just once. The germline CDR1 and CDR2 sequences are SGHKS and YYEKEE (reference sequence). This CDR3 region has 15 residues. With V trimmed by 6 bases and J by 4 bases, 10 bases remained unmatched. This clone was detected only once. The TCR was taken from an older man with active or convalescent COVID-19. Source material: peripheral blood. The chain employs TRBV5-5 and TRBJ2-5; TRBD1 matches at 9 bases. The CDR3 DNA is TGTGCCAGCACCATAGGGACAGGGAGAGGAGAGACCCAGTACTTC. This encodes CASTIGTGRGETQYF.